The T cell receptor (beta chain) described here comes from a study of OX40 agonist ivuxolimab in advanced cancers. The overall study: Patients were infused with ivuxolimab every 2 weeks at 0.01 to 10 mg/kg.

Clones were sequenced by immunoSEQ multiplex PCR, and TCRdb holds only the in-frame ones, with some missing. The sample carries about 15,000 clones, over 65% recorded once. Note on this clone: Its antigen is as yet unknown.

This CDR3 region has 15 residues. Trimming took 5 bases from V and 1 from J, leaving 17 bases between them. The germline gives CDR1 SQVTM, CDR2 ANQGSEA. Notes on the study in general: Individuals who were partial responders at 0.1-3.0 mg/kg had clonal expansion that ranked among the lowest.

The rearrangement joins TRBV29-1 to TRBJ1-2; D uncertain. The TCR comes from an adult with an advanced solid tumor such as melanoma, head and neck, liver or kidney cancer. The specimen comprised CD4+ or CD8+ T cells sorted from blood, sampled in a trial of the OX40 agonist ivuxolimab. CDR3 DNA sequence: TGCAGCGTTTCGTGGGCAGAAGATTTTAACTATGGCTACACCTTC. Translation: CSVSWAEDFNYGYTF.